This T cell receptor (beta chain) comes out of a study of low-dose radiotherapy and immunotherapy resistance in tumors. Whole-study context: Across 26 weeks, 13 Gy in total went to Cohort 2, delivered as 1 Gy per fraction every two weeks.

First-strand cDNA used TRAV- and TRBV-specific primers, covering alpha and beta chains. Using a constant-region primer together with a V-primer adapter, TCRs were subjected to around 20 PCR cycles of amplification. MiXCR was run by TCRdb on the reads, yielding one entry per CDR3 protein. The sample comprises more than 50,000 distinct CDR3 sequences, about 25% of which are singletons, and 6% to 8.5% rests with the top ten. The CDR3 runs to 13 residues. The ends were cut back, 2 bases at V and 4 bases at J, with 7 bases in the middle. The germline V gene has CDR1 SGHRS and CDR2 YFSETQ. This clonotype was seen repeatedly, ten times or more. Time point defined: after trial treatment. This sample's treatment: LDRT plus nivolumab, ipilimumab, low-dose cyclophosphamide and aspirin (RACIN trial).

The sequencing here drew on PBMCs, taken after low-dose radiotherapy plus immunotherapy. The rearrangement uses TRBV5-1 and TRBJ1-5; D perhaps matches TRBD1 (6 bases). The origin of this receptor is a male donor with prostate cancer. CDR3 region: CASSFGQNQPQHF. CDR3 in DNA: TGCGCCAGCAGCTTTGGACAGAATCAGCCCCAGCATTTT.